These 20 T cell receptor beta chains were sequenced from one sample in a study of blood T cell repertoires in COVID-19. This table comes from immunoSEQ multiplex PCR, and its TCRdb copy is limited to in-frame clones, with some not included. This repertoire shows about 320,000 clones, roughly nine tenths found once; its top ten account for 2% to 3%. The material sequenced was PBMCs or T cells enriched from blood (not recorded which). The receptors were gathered from a man in his fifties or sixties who had recovered from COVID-19.

V gene TRBV7-9 combines with J gene TRBJ2-1; weak D call: TRBD2 (5 bases). The CDR3 runs 14 residues. The V gene lost 9 bases and the J gene lost 5 bases, with 17 bases spanning the gap. The germline gives CDR1 SEHNR, CDR2 FQNEAQ (reference sequence). The CDR3 bases are TGTGCCAGTTGGTCCCGGGATGTGGACAATGAGCAGTTCTTC. The encoded protein is CASWSRDVDNEQFF.

The table lists this clone with a few counts. V and J are TRBV5-6 and TRBJ2-2, with unresolved D. From germline, CDR1 is SGHDT and CDR2 YYEEEE. Trimming took off 4 bases at V and 4 bases at J, with 14 bases between the two ends. The CDR3 totals 15 residues. CDR3 in DNA: TGTGCCAGCAGCACTATTAGCCAGAGCACCGGGGAGCTGTTTTTT. Its translation is CASSTISQSTGELFF.

V and J are TRBV5-1 and TRBJ2-1; TRBD1 might be the D (6 bases). The CDR3 runs to 14 residues. Trimming took 3 bases from V and 9 from J, leaving 16 bases between them. Per the germline V gene, CDR1 is SGHRS and CDR2 is YFSETQ. This CDR3 is CASSSDVLGGEQFF. DNA for the CDR3: TGCGCCAGCAGCTCTGACGTCCTAGGGGGTGAGCAGTTCTTC.

The rearrangement uses TRBV5-5 and TRBJ2-5; D unresolved. CDR3 length: 16 residues. The germline CDR1 and CDR2 sequences are SGHKS and YYEKEE (reference sequence). The V and J ends lost 0 bases and 5 bases respectively, with 17 bases between them. The CDR3 nucleotides read TGTGCCAGCAGCTTGGATTTCGCTACTACTTTCGAGACCCAGTACTTC. Encoded protein: CASSLDFATTFETQYF.

Only a few counts were recorded for this clone. This chain connects TRBV6-5 to TRBJ2-1, with TRBD2 matching over 7 bases. The junction had 3 bases not matched to a gene; V was cut back by 0 bases and J by 7 bases. Germline values: CDR1 MNHEY, CDR2 SVGAGI. This CDR3 comprises 14 residues. The CDR3, as DNA: TGTGCCAGCAGTTACTCCCAGGGAGGGAATGAGCAGTTCTTC. Translating it yields CASSYSQGGNEQFF.

This clone has just one count. The V call is TRBV19, the J call TRBJ1-5, with unresolved D. Germline lookup yields CDR1 LNHDA and CDR2 SQIVND (reference sequence). The CDR3 has 16 residues. V lost 7 bases to trimming and J lost 0 bases, with 16 bases between them. DNA for the CDR3: TGTGCCAGTACTGAAGCTGGTGGCGGTAGCAATCAGCCCCAGCATTTT. It yields the protein CASTEAGGGSNQPQHF.

The chain has TRBV19 and TRBJ2-2; 11 bases are shared with TRBD2. V lost 6 bases and J lost 4; bases outside the gene matches: 1. The germline gives CDR1 LNHDA, CDR2 SQIVND (reference sequence). The CDR3 is 14 residues long. The CDR3 sequence: CASRLAGATGELFF. In nucleotides, the CDR3 is TGTGCCAGTAGACTAGCGGGGGCCACCGGGGAGCTGTTTTTT.

The CDR3 sequence is CASSDSRGGTATNEKLFF. The CDR3 nucleotides are TGTGCCAGCAGTGATTCCCGGGGGGGGACAGCAACTAATGAAAAACTGTTTTTT. The rearrangement uses TRBV25-1 and TRBJ1-4, with 7 bases fitting TRBD1. V was clipped by 3 bases and J by 0 bases; unmatched bases: 10. The CDR3 has 18 residues. The V gene's germline CDR1 is MGHDK and CDR2 SYGVNS.

A single count supports this clone. This chain joins TRBV6-5 and TRBJ2-7, with no clear D. V dropped 8 bases and J dropped 0 bases, with 11 bases sitting between them. The CDR3 is 13 amino acids. Germline V gene sequence: CDR1 MNHEY, CDR2 SVGAGI. CDR3 nucleotide sequence: TGTGCCAGCGGGCCCTTTAACTCCTACGAGCAGTACTTC. This encodes CASGPFNSYEQYF.

The chain employs TRBV12-3 or TRBV12-4 and TRBJ1-2, with D uncertain. The CDR3 has 13 residues. The V and J ends lost 5 bases and 3 bases respectively, with 10 bases between them. The CDR3 DNA is TGTGCCAGCAGTCCGAAGCATTACTATGGCTACACCTTC. This gives the protein CASSPKHYYGYTF.

Points on this clone: The missing conserved phenylalanine or tryptophan at the end of this CDR3 makes a read error likely. The chain links TRBV29-1 to TRBJ1-2; D is perhaps TRBD1 (5 bases). Deletions cut 7 bases from V and 4 bases from J, with 22 bases between. This CDR3 comprises 15 residues. Germline assignment: CDR1 SQVTM and CDR2 ANQGSEA. CDR3 amino acids: CSARRSINGAYGYTL. The CDR3 DNA reads as TGCAGCGCCCGGCGGTCCATCAATGGGGCCTATGGCTACACCCTC.

CDR3 nucleotide sequence: TGTGCCAGCAGTAAACAGGGGGCGCGAAGTCAGCCCCAGCATTTT. This translates into CASSKQGARSQPQHF. This chain connects TRBV27 to TRBJ1-5; 9 bases are shared with TRBD1. Germline V gene data show CDR1 as MNHEY and CDR2 as SMNVEV (reference sequence). The CDR3 runs to 15 residues. V lost 5 bases, J lost 6 bases, and 8 bases stayed unmatched.

This chain uses TRBV3-1 (or the pseudogene TRBV3-2) with TRBJ2-3; 12 bases are shared with TRBD2. The CDR3 consists of 16 residues. Germline assignment: CDR1 LGHDT and CDR2 YNNKEL (reference sequence). V lost 5 bases and J lost 3; bases outside the gene matches: 6. The CDR3 loop is CASSTRLAGATDTQYF. CDR3 bases: TGTGCCAGCAGCACACGACTAGCGGGAGCGACAGATACGCAGTATTTT.

This chain links TRBV11-2 with TRBJ2-7; D is perhaps TRBD1 (6 bases). The CDR3 contains 15 residues. From germline, CDR1 is SGHAT and CDR2 FQNNGV. V was cut by 0 bases and J by 3 bases, with 12 bases left in between. CDR3 sequence (DNA): TGTGCCAGCAGCTTAGAAGGACAGATGCTCTACGAGCAGTACTTC. This encodes CASSLEGQMLYEQYF.

J is TRBJ2-6 and V is TRBV30; 7 nucleotides align to TRBD1. V was pared by 3 bases and J by 2 bases, with 10 bases of the junction left unmatched. The CDR3 is 17 amino acids. Looked up from germline, CDR1 is GTSNPN and CDR2 is SVGIG (reference sequence). Here the CDR3 DNA reads TGTGCCTGGAGGAGGGGGCGCTTGGGGCCTGGGGCCAACGTCCTGACTTTC. As protein: CAWRRGRLGPGANVLTF.

This clone was observed once. The chain couples TRBV7-9 to TRBJ2-1; 11 bases line up with TRBD2. The junction had 7 bases not matched to a gene; V was cut back by 10 bases and J by 5 bases. CDR1 is SEHNR, CDR2 FQNEAQ, per germline (reference sequence). The CDR3 has 14 residues. CDR3 loop: CAIKTSGANNEQFF. The CDR3 DNA sequence: TGTGCCATCAAGACTAGCGGGGCCAACAATGAGCAGTTCTTC.

The rearrangement joins TRBV9 to TRBJ1-1; D possibly corresponds to TRBD1 (5 bases). Germline-derived CDR1 and CDR2 are SGDLS and YYNGEE. The CDR3 covers 13 residues. Trimming removed 3 bases from V and 0 bases from J, with 6 bases in between. The CDR3 loop reads CASSAGMNTEAFF. In DNA, the CDR3 is TGTGCCAGCAGCGCAGGGATGAACACTGAAGCTTTCTTT. Full variable domain (missing parts from reference TRBV9 and TRBJ1-1): DSGVTQTPKHLITATGQRVTLRCSPRSGDLSVYWYQQSLDQGLQFLIQYYNGEERAKGNILERFSAQQFPDLHSELNLSSLELGDSALYFCASSAGMNTEAFFGQGTRLTVV.

V usage is TRBV11-2 and J usage is TRBJ1-1; D gene unclear. CDR1 and CDR2 (germline): SGHAT, FQNNGV. Trimming removed 5 bases at V and 5 bases at J, with 9 bases between. The length of the CDR3 is 12 residues. CDR3 DNA sequence: TGTGCCAGCAGCCAAGCCCCGACTGAAGCTTTCTTT. Its translation: CASSQAPTEAFF.

This rearrangement joins TRBV11-3 to TRBJ1-1; tentatively, D is TRBD1 (5 bases). Between the trimmed V and J ends, which lost 6 bases and 6 bases, there was a span of 11 bases. Per the germline V gene, CDR1 is SGHNT and CDR2 is YENEEA. The CDR3 is made up of 12 amino acids. Here the CDR3 reads CASSHGGAEAFF. The CDR3 region has the DNA TGTGCCAGCAGTCACGGGGGGGCTGAAGCTTTCTTT.

This clone was counted a single time. The chain carries TRBV19 and TRBJ2-6; TRBD1 agrees at 9 bases. This CDR3 comprises 19 residues. CDR1 and CDR2 from the germline V gene are LNHDA and SQIVND (reference sequence). With V trimmed by 5 bases and J by 0 bases, 11 bases remained unmatched. The CDR3, as DNA: TGTGCCAGTAGTTCCACCGGGACAGGGTCCCCCTCTGGGGCCAACGTCCTGACTTTC. This codes for CASSSTGTGSPSGANVLTF.